These T cell receptor beta chains were read from a single sample in a study of cytomegalovirus exposure and HLA in healthy donors. Measured with immunoSEQ multiplex PCR; TCRdb has only the in-frame clones, and not every one. The table includes under 200,000 clones, over 75% detected once. Material: PBMCs. These receptor sequences come from a female donor in good health and CMV-seronegative. Each CDR3 is given with its conserved first and last residue. Fields, in order: CDR3 DNA, CDR3 protein, V gene, clone size, J gene, D gene. The D gene is left open where the match is weak. Some rows mark clone size as missing; the rest say once, few, many or name a class of expanded clone.

CDR3nt: TGTGCCAGCAGCCCGACCGGCGGGACTAGGGCAAATGAGCAGTTCTTC
CDR3aa: CASSPTGGTRANEQFF
v_gene: TRBV7-2
abundance: once
j_gene: TRBJ2-1
d_gene: TRBD2

CDR3nt: TGTGCCAGCAGTTTATACGGGACAGGTTATTACGAGCAGTACTTC
CDR3aa: CASSLYGTGYYEQYF
v_gene: TRBV28
abundance: few
j_gene: TRBJ2-7
d_gene: TRBD1

CDR3nt: TGCGCCAGCAGCTCTACTAGCGGAAACAATGAGCAGTTCTTC
CDR3aa: CASSSTSGNNEQFF
v_gene: TRBV5-1
abundance: -
j_gene: TRBJ2-1
d_gene: TRBD2

CDR3nt: TGTGCCAGTAGTCCGAGGGTGGATAATTCACCCCTCCACTTT
CDR3aa: CASSPRVDNSPLHF
v_gene: TRBV19
abundance: -
j_gene: TRBJ1-6
d_gene: -

CDR3nt: TGCGCCAGCAGCCAAGGGCAGGGGGCGAGTAGAAACATTCAGTACTTC
CDR3aa: CASSQGQGASRNIQYF
v_gene: TRBV4-3
abundance: -
j_gene: TRBJ2-4
d_gene: TRBD1

CDR3nt: TGTGCCAGCAGTCCCACAGGGGTGGGCGGCTACACCTTC
CDR3aa: CASSPTGVGGYTF
v_gene: TRBV6-5
abundance: -
j_gene: TRBJ1-2
d_gene: TRBD1

CDR3nt: TGTGCCAGCAGAACAGGGACAGATACGCAGTATTTT
CDR3aa: CASRTGTDTQYF
v_gene: TRBV6-1
abundance: few
j_gene: TRBJ2-3
d_gene: -

CDR3nt: TGTGCTAGTGGTTTGGGGGACAGGCCGAACACTGAAGCTTTCTTT
CDR3aa: CASGLGDRPNTEAFF
v_gene: TRBV12-5
abundance: -
j_gene: TRBJ1-1
d_gene: TRBD1

CDR3nt: TGTGCCAGCAGTCGGGCCGGACAGGGGGCAAAGAACACTGAAGCTTTCTTT
CDR3aa: CASSRAGQGAKNTEAFF
v_gene: TRBV28
abundance: -
j_gene: TRBJ1-1
d_gene: TRBD1

CDR3nt: TGTGCCAGCGTCAGGGCAGGTGACAACTATGGCTACACCTTC
CDR3aa: CASVRAGDNYGYTF
v_gene: TRBV28
abundance: few
j_gene: TRBJ1-2
d_gene: -

CDR3nt: TGTGCCAGCAGCTTAGTACAGGGTAGCTCTGGAAACACCATATATTTT
CDR3aa: CASSLVQGSSGNTIYF
v_gene: TRBV7-6
abundance: few
j_gene: TRBJ1-3
d_gene: -

CDR3nt: TGCGCCAGCAGCTTTTCCCGGACTAGTAGAGAGACCCAGTACTTC
CDR3aa: CASSFSRTSRETQYF
v_gene: TRBV5-1
abundance: -
j_gene: TRBJ2-5
d_gene: TRBD2

CDR3nt: TGTGCCAGCAGTTCCCCCGGGACTAGCTACAATGAGCAGTTCTTC
CDR3aa: CASSSPGTSYNEQFF
v_gene: TRBV28
abundance: once
j_gene: TRBJ2-1
d_gene: TRBD2

CDR3nt: TGTGCCAGCAGTTTGCCTACCCCCGGGACAGGGGATCATGGCTACACCTTC
CDR3aa: CASSLPTPGTGDHGYTF
v_gene: TRBV28
abundance: -
j_gene: TRBJ1-2
d_gene: TRBD1

CDR3nt: TGTGCCACCAGCAGAGATTTAATAGCGGGCGGTACTAATGAAAAACTGTTTTTT
CDR3aa: CATSRDLIAGGTNEKLFF
v_gene: TRBV15
abundance: few
j_gene: TRBJ1-4
d_gene: -

CDR3nt: TGCGCCAGCAGCTTGGATACGCAGAAACGTGGCTACACCTTC
CDR3aa: CASSLDTQKRGYTF
v_gene: TRBV5-1
abundance: -
j_gene: TRBJ1-2
d_gene: -

CDR3nt: TGTGCCAATGCTAGAGCGGGTGGACAACTATTCACTGAAGCTTTCTTT
CDR3aa: CANARAGGQLFTEAFF
v_gene: TRBV19
abundance: -
j_gene: TRBJ1-1
d_gene: -

CDR3nt: TGTGCCAGCAGCCAAGCAGGAAGGAACACTGAAGCTTTCTTT
CDR3aa: CASSQAGRNTEAFF
v_gene: TRBV4-2
abundance: few
j_gene: TRBJ1-1
d_gene: -

CDR3nt: TGCGCCAGCAGCCAAAGGGGGACAGGAGACACCGGGGAGCTGTTTTTT
CDR3aa: CASSQRGTGDTGELFF
v_gene: TRBV4-1
abundance: few
j_gene: TRBJ2-2
d_gene: TRBD1

CDR3nt: TGTGCCAGCAGTTTAAAGGGGACAGGCAGCAGGTATAGCAATCAGCCCCAGCATTTT
CDR3aa: CASSLKGTGSRYSNQPQHF
v_gene: TRBV28
abundance: few
j_gene: TRBJ1-5
d_gene: TRBD1

CDR3nt: TGTGCCAGTAGGATCGACAGCTCTGGAAACACCATATATTTT
CDR3aa: CASRIDSSGNTIYF
v_gene: TRBV19
abundance: -
j_gene: TRBJ1-3
d_gene: -

CDR3nt: TGTGCCAGCAGTTCCCCCCGGGACTATACAGATACGCAGTATTTT
CDR3aa: CASSSPRDYTDTQYF
v_gene: TRBV28
abundance: -
j_gene: TRBJ2-3
d_gene: TRBD2

CDR3nt: TGTGCCAGCAGCCAAGATCTCGTCAGGGCGTACGAGCAGTACTTC
CDR3aa: CASSQDLVRAYEQYF
v_gene: TRBV14
abundance: once
j_gene: TRBJ2-7
d_gene: -

CDR3nt: TGTGCCAGTAGTATAGGAGCGGACCGTAGCTATGGCTACACCTTC
CDR3aa: CASSIGADRSYGYTF
v_gene: TRBV19
abundance: -
j_gene: TRBJ1-2
d_gene: -

CDR3nt: TGTGCCAGTAGTCTCTTGGACGGGGATGGCTACGAGCAGTACTTC
CDR3aa: CASSLLDGDGYEQYF
v_gene: TRBV19
abundance: -
j_gene: TRBJ2-7
d_gene: -

CDR3nt: TGTGCCAGCAGTTTACCAGGGAGGGAGTACGAGCAGTACTTC
CDR3aa: CASSLPGREYEQYF
v_gene: TRBV28
abundance: -
j_gene: TRBJ2-7
d_gene: TRBD2

CDR3nt: TGTGCCAGCAGCAAACCTCCGGGGACTGAAGCTTTCTTT
CDR3aa: CASSKPPGTEAFF
v_gene: TRBV7-6
abundance: -
j_gene: TRBJ1-1
d_gene: -

CDR3nt: TGTGCCAGCAGCCAAGACTCCCGGACTAGGGCTTGGGGTGAGCAGTTCTTC
CDR3aa: CASSQDSRTRAWGEQFF
v_gene: TRBV4-2
abundance: -
j_gene: TRBJ2-1
d_gene: TRBD2

CDR3nt: TGTGCTAGTGGTGCGGGACAGGGGGCAGATACGCAGTATTTT
CDR3aa: CASGAGQGADTQYF
v_gene: TRBV12-5
abundance: -
j_gene: TRBJ2-3
d_gene: TRBD1

CDR3nt: TGTGCCAGCTCACCACAGAGGGGGGGTCAAACACCCCTCCACTTT
CDR3aa: CASSPQRGGQTPLHF
v_gene: TRBV18
abundance: few
j_gene: TRBJ1-6
d_gene: -

CDR3nt: TGCGCCAGCAGCCAAGGGATCGGGGAGCTAGAGACCCAGTACTTC
CDR3aa: CASSQGIGELETQYF
v_gene: TRBV4-1
abundance: few
j_gene: TRBJ2-5
d_gene: -

CDR3nt: TGTGCCAGCAGCGCCGTAGCGGGGGCCGTTACGCAGTATTTT
CDR3aa: CASSAVAGAVTQYF
v_gene: TRBV14
abundance: -
j_gene: TRBJ2-3
d_gene: TRBD2

CDR3nt: TGTGCCAGCAGTGTTCGTGGCTACACCTTC
CDR3aa: CASSVRGYTF
v_gene: TRBV11-3
abundance: -
j_gene: TRBJ1-2
d_gene: -

CDR3nt: TGTGCCAGCAGTACCGGGACAGGGGCTCCCGGGGAGCTGTTTTTT
CDR3aa: CASSTGTGAPGELFF
v_gene: TRBV28
abundance: -
j_gene: TRBJ2-2
d_gene: TRBD1

CDR3nt: TGTGCCAGCTCCGGGGCTAGCGGGAGTGGCGAGACCCAGTACTTC
CDR3aa: CASSGASGSGETQYF
v_gene: TRBV18
abundance: few
j_gene: TRBJ2-5
d_gene: TRBD2

CDR3nt: TGTGCCAGCAGCCTAGCGGAAGGCTCCTACAATGAGCAGTTCTTC
CDR3aa: CASSLAEGSYNEQFF
v_gene: TRBV27
abundance: -
j_gene: TRBJ2-1
d_gene: TRBD2

CDR3nt: TGTGCCAGCAGTCGGGACAACACAGGGGCTCAGCCCCAGCATTTT
CDR3aa: CASSRDNTGAQPQHF
v_gene: TRBV28
abundance: -
j_gene: TRBJ1-5
d_gene: TRBD1

CDR3nt: TGTGCCAGCAGTCCCGACAGGGTACTAATCTTTGGCTACACCTTC
CDR3aa: CASSPDRVLIFGYTF
v_gene: TRBV28
abundance: once
j_gene: TRBJ1-2
d_gene: TRBD1

CDR3nt: TGTGCCAGCAGCTCACGCAGCGGTATTAACAATGAGCAGTTCTTC
CDR3aa: CASSSRSGINNEQFF
v_gene: TRBV11-2
abundance: -
j_gene: TRBJ2-1
d_gene: -

CDR3nt: TGTGCCAGTAGCCTAGTTGACAGGTCTACCTACGAGCAGTACTTC
CDR3aa: CASSLVDRSTYEQYF
v_gene: TRBV19
abundance: -
j_gene: TRBJ2-7
d_gene: -

CDR3nt: TGTGCCAGCAGCCGTGGGGCAGGAGGCACAGATACGCAGTATTTT
CDR3aa: CASSRGAGGTDTQYF
v_gene: TRBV5-8
abundance: -
j_gene: TRBJ2-3
d_gene: -

CDR3nt: TGTGCCAGCAGCTTGGTAGACTCTGGGGCCAACGTCCTGACTTTC
CDR3aa: CASSLVDSGANVLTF
v_gene: TRBV5-5
abundance: -
j_gene: TRBJ2-6
d_gene: -

CDR3nt: TGTGCCAGCAGCTTAAGTGGCGGGGGGCGGACCGGGGAGCTGTTTTTT
CDR3aa: CASSLSGGGRTGELFF
v_gene: TRBV7-2
abundance: -
j_gene: TRBJ2-2
d_gene: TRBD2

CDR3nt: TGTGCCACCAGCAGGGGGGACAGGGCGAATTCACCCCTCCACTTT
CDR3aa: CATSRGDRANSPLHF
v_gene: TRBV15
abundance: -
j_gene: TRBJ1-6
d_gene: TRBD1

CDR3nt: TGCGCCAGCAGCCACACCAGCGTGGCGAACACCGGGGAGCTGTTTTTT
CDR3aa: CASSHTSVANTGELFF
v_gene: TRBV5-1
abundance: once
j_gene: TRBJ2-2
d_gene: -

CDR3nt: TGTGCCAGCAGCTTTACAGGGGAAATGGCTGAAGCTTTCTTT
CDR3aa: CASSFTGEMAEAFF
v_gene: TRBV9
abundance: -
j_gene: TRBJ1-1
d_gene: TRBD1

CDR3nt: TGTGCCAGCAGTCTCATAGGCCCTAGCGTTACCGGGGAGCTGTTTTTT
CDR3aa: CASSLIGPSVTGELFF
v_gene: TRBV27
abundance: -
j_gene: TRBJ2-2
d_gene: -

CDR3nt: TGTGCCAGCAGTTCCCGGACAGGATACTATGGCTACACCTTC
CDR3aa: CASSSRTGYYGYTF
v_gene: TRBV6-5
abundance: -
j_gene: TRBJ1-2
d_gene: TRBD1

CDR3nt: TGTGCCAGCAGCCAACCTACGGACAGGGATTGGACTGAAGCTTTCTTT
CDR3aa: CASSQPTDRDWTEAFF
v_gene: TRBV14
abundance: -
j_gene: TRBJ1-1
d_gene: TRBD1

CDR3nt: TGTGCCAGTAGCCCCGGGGGGGGCAGGGGCAATCAGCCCCAGCATTTT
CDR3aa: CASSPGGGRGNQPQHF
v_gene: TRBV19
abundance: -
j_gene: TRBJ1-5
d_gene: -

CDR3nt: TGTGCCAGCAGGTGGGGCGCGGGGACCGGGGAGCTGTTTTTT
CDR3aa: CASRWGAGTGELFF
v_gene: TRBV11-2
abundance: -
j_gene: TRBJ2-2
d_gene: -